This T cell receptor (beta chain) originates from a study of blood T cells in healthy people across ages. The second PCR ran roughly 6 to 11 cycles with a sample-barcoded 5' primer and J-beta primers. Any given sample supplied a minimum of 3 million CDR3-containing paired-end reads. TCRdb recomputed calls from the 5' RACE reads with MiXCR, one row per CDR3 protein. In the table there are around 650,000 distinct CDR3 sequences, around 38% of which are singletons. Study findings and constraints: As naive T cell percentage varied, TCR beta diversity correlated strongly with it.

A remark on this clonotype: Its antigen is unidentified.

This CDR3 has 13 amino acids. Germline V gives CDR1 MNHEY, CDR2 SVGEGT. V lost 7 bases, J lost 4 bases, and 11 bases lay in between. The gene calls are TRBV6-2 or TRBV6-3 and TRBJ1-5; D might be TRBD1 (5 bases). Sequencing input: blood. The source of this sequence is a man aged 80 or over in good health. Here the CDR3 reads CASIGAGNQPQHF. CDR3 nucleotides: TGTGCCAGCATAGGGGCAGGGAATCAGCCCCAGCATTTT.